Shown below are 32 T cell receptor beta chains from a single sample sequenced in a study of technical replicates of blood from a handful of donors. Libraries were prepared by immunoSEQ multiplex PCR; TCRdb keeps only in-frame clonotypes and omits some of them. The sample yields around 76,000 clones, approximately 98% seen once. The sample consisted of T cells isolated from PBMCs. The receptors originated from a human donor in good health.

The chain combines TRBV19 with TRBJ2-5; 11 bases align to TRBD2. The trim removed 3 bases at V and 2 bases at J, leaving 5 bases unmatched. The CDR3 runs 16 residues. From germline, CDR1 is LNHDA and CDR2 SQIVND (reference sequence). The DNA for the CDR3 is TGTGCCAGTAGTATCGGAGTAGCGGGAGGGCAAGAGACCCAGTACTTC. The encoded protein is CASSIGVAGGQETQYF.

The chain links TRBV10-2 to TRBJ2-1, with 13 bases aligning to TRBD2. CDR3 size: 16 residues. V lost 6 bases, J lost 0 bases, and 2 bases stayed unmatched. Germline V CDR1 and CDR2: WSHSY, SAAADI. Here the CDR3 DNA reads TGCGCCAGCAGACTAGCGGGAGGGCCCTCCTACAATGAGCAGTTCTTC. Translating it yields CASRLAGGPSYNEQFF.

The genes are TRBV7-2 and TRBJ2-2; a weak D match, TRBD2 (6 bases). The length of the CDR3 is 14 residues. Deletions cut 5 bases from V and 3 bases from J, with 10 bases between. Germline V gene lookup returns CDR1 SGHTA and CDR2 FQGNSA. The CDR3 nucleotides read TGTGCCAGCAGCACCCGGAGGGACACCGGGGAGCTGTTTTTT. Translated: CASSTRRDTGELFF.

The chain employs TRBV29-1 and TRBJ2-7, with a possible D match to TRBD2 (5 bases). The ends were cut back, 4 bases at V and 0 bases at J, with 10 bases in the middle. The CDR3 extends over 13 amino acids. Germline assignment: CDR1 SQVTM and CDR2 ANQGSEA. CDR3 DNA sequence: TGCAGCGTTGTAACGGCGGGCTCCTACGAGCAGTACTTC. It is translated as CSVVTAGSYEQYF.

The chain has TRBV5-1 and TRBJ2-1; no clear D. Germline loops: CDR1 SGHRS, CDR2 YFSETQ. This CDR3 contains 13 residues. The ends were cut back, 2 bases at V and 9 bases at J, with 12 bases in the middle. In DNA form, the CDR3 reads TGCGCCAGCAGCTTAGCCATAGAGGCTGAGCAGTTCTTC. Translated, it gives CASSLAIEAEQFF. Using reference TRBV5-1 and TRBJ2-1 for the parts outside the CDR3, the full variable domain is KAGVTQTPRYLIKTRGQQVTLSCSPISGHRSVSWYQQTPGQGLQFLFEYFSETQRNKGNFPGRFSGRQFSNSRSEMNVSTLELGDSALYLCASSLAIEAEQFFGPGTRLTVL.

The chain employs TRBV14 and TRBJ1-1; D unresolved. Germline CDR1 SGHDN, CDR2 FVKESK. This CDR3 is 13 amino acids long. Trimming took 2 bases from V and 3 from J, leaving 7 bases between them. In DNA form, the CDR3 reads TGTGCCAGCAGCCAACTTACGGACACTGAAGCTTTCTTT. Amino acid sequence: CASSQLTDTEAFF.

This chain joins TRBV10-3 and TRBJ2-7; D is undetermined. CDR1 is ENHRY, CDR2 SYGVKD, per germline. CDR3 length: 13 amino acids. V lost 0 bases and J 4 bases, leaving 7 bases between the germline ends. The CDR3 bases are TGTGCCATCAGTGAGTCGCGATTGTACGAGCAGTACTTC. It is translated as CAISESRLYEQYF.

V is TRBV9 and J is TRBJ1-2, with TRBD1 identical over 7 bases. The CDR3 runs to 14 residues. Per germline, CDR1 SGDLS and CDR2 YYNGEE. V was pared by 0 bases and J by 4 bases, with 3 bases of the junction left unmatched. In DNA form, the CDR3 reads TGTGCCAGCAGCGTAGAGGGACAGAGCTATGGCTACACCTTC. Its protein product is CASSVEGQSYGYTF.

This chain uses TRBV28 with TRBJ2-6; 9 nucleotides line up with TRBD2. The CDR3 consists of 19 residues. V dropped 6 bases and J dropped 0; count of bases not matched to a gene: 12. Looked up from germline, CDR1 is MDHEN and CDR2 is SYDVKM. In DNA, the CDR3 is TGTGCCAGCAGGGATACAGGGACTAGCTTCCTCTCTGGGGCCAACGTCCTGACTTTC. Its translation is CASRDTGTSFLSGANVLTF.

This chain uses TRBV6-1 with TRBJ1-1; maybe TRBD1 (6 bases). The V end lost 5 bases, the J end lost 0 bases, and 13 bases lay between the germline ends. The CDR3 runs 15 residues. Germline V gene sequence: CDR1 MNHNS, CDR2 SASEGT. The CDR3 coding sequence is TGTGCCAGCAGTCTCTGGACAGCGATGAACACTGAAGCTTTCTTT. This encodes CASSLWTAMNTEAFF.

The chain joins TRBV11-1 to TRBJ2-5; 8 bases match TRBD2. The CDR3 sequence is 15 residues long. CDR1 and CDR2 from the germline V gene are SGHAT and FQDESV (reference sequence). V lost 6 bases to trimming and J lost 0 bases; unmatched junction nucleotides: 6. In DNA form, the CDR3 reads TGTGCCAGCAGGCCTCAGGGACTAGACCAAGAGACCCAGTACTTC. Encoded protein: CASRPQGLDQETQYF.

The chain uses TRBV11-2 and TRBJ1-1; D not resolved. The CDR3 runs to 12 residues. V gave up 2 bases and J gave up 7 bases, with 8 bases separating them. In germline, CDR1 is SGHAT, CDR2 FQNNGV. The CDR3, as DNA: TGTGCCAGCAGCTTAACTAGGGTTGAAGCTTTCTTT. Amino acids: CASSLTRVEAFF. The whole variable domain, filled in from reference TRBV11-2 and TRBJ1-1, reads EAGVAQSPRYKIIEKRQSVAFWCNPISGHATLYWYQQILGQGPKLLIQFQNNGVVDDSQLPKDRFSAERLKGVDSTLKIQPAKLEDSAVYLCASSLTRVEAFFGQGTRLTVV.

The chain joins TRBV9 to TRBJ1-3, with a possible D match to TRBD1 (5 bases). Trimming stripped 2 bases from V and 0 bases from J, with 9 bases between. Germline-derived CDR1 and CDR2 are SGDLS and YYNGEE. CDR3 length: 15 residues. CDR3 nucleotide sequence: TGTGCCAGCAGCGTCGGAGGGGTCTCTGGAAACACCATATATTTT. It specifies CASSVGGVSGNTIYF.

The chain uses TRBV14 and TRBJ2-6, with TRBD2 matching over 12 bases. CDR3 size: 18 residues. Germline V gives CDR1 SGHDN, CDR2 FVKESK. V trimming: 3 bases; J trimming: 3 bases; junction bases outside the gene matches: 6. For the CDR3, the DNA is TGTGCCAGCAGCCACGACGGACTAGCGGGATATGGGGCCAACGTCCTGACTTTC. Its protein is CASSHDGLAGYGANVLTF. The whole variable domain, filled in from reference TRBV14 and TRBJ2-6, reads EAGVTQFPSHSVIEKGQTVTLRCDPISGHDNLYWYRRVMGKEIKFLLHFVKESKQDESGMPNNRFLAERTGGTYSTLKVQPAELEDSGVYFCASSHDGLAGYGANVLTFGAGSRLTVL.

The gene calls are TRBV15 and TRBJ1-1; D is unclear. This CDR3 has 12 residues. Trimming left V 2 bases short and J 2 bases short, with 3 bases between. The germline V gene has CDR1 LNHNV and CDR2 YYDKDF (reference sequence). CDR3 in DNA: TGTGCCACCAGCAGAATAAACACTGAAGCTTTCTTT. Encoded protein: CATSRINTEAFF.

The gene calls are TRBV9 and TRBJ2-1; D remains unclear. From germline, CDR1 is SGDLS and CDR2 YYNGEE. There are 15 residues in the CDR3. V was clipped by 0 bases and J by 2 bases, with 9 bases between them. The CDR3 loop is CASSVGLNPYNEQFF. CDR3 nucleotide sequence: TGTGCCAGCAGCGTAGGGCTTAACCCCTACAATGAGCAGTTCTTC.

This chain's CDR3 is CSVEDYGIGNIQYF. The CDR3, as DNA: TGCAGCGTTGAAGATTACGGTATCGGAAACATTCAGTACTTC. The rearrangement uses TRBV29-1 and TRBJ2-4; D is undetermined. CDR1 and CDR2 (germline): SQVTM, ANQGSEA. V was trimmed by 0 bases and J by 6 bases, leaving 12 bases between them. The CDR3 runs to 14 residues.

The chain combines TRBV6-1 with TRBJ2-2; 8 bases agree with TRBD2. The CDR3 consists of 19 residues. Germline assignment: CDR1 MNHNS and CDR2 SASEGT. The trim removed 3 bases at V and 3 bases at J, leaving 15 bases unmatched. Here the CDR3 reads CASSEPAGGRTVDTGELFF. As DNA, the CDR3 is TGTGCCAGCAGTGAGCCCGCGGGGGGCAGGACGGTGGACACCGGGGAGCTGTTTTTT.

The chain carries TRBV2 and TRBJ1-5; 7 positions agree with TRBD1. The CDR3 length is 15 residues. V dropped 5 bases and J dropped 4; count of bases not matched to a gene: 8. CDR1 and CDR2 (germline): SNHLY, FYNNEI. CDR3 bases: TGTGCCAGCAGTACCGGGACAGAGAGTAATCAGCCCCAGCATTTT. Translated: CASSTGTESNQPQHF.

This chain connects TRBV7-8 to TRBJ2-3; a weak D match, TRBD2 (5 bases). Per germline, CDR1 SGHVS and CDR2 FQNEAQ. The CDR3 has 13 residues. V was trimmed by 5 bases and J by 4 bases, leaving 10 bases between them. The CDR3 bases are TGTGCCAGCAGCCCATCACTAGCAGATACGCAGTATTTT. Translation gives CASSPSLADTQYF.

The chain employs TRBV30 and TRBJ1-1; D remains ambiguous. Trimming took off 2 bases at V and 3 bases at J, with 10 bases between the two ends. The CDR3 length is 13 residues. Germline assignment: CDR1 GTSNPN and CDR2 SVGIG (reference sequence). The CDR3 nucleotides read TGTGCCTGGAGTTGGGCACCAGACACTGAAGCTTTCTTT. Protein sequence: CAWSWAPDTEAFF.

J is TRBJ2-3 and V is TRBV19, with a weak D call TRBD2 (5 bases). This CDR3 contains 13 residues. The V end lost 7 bases, the J end lost 1 base, and 9 bases lay between the germline ends. The germline CDR1 and CDR2 sequences are LNHDA and SQIVND (reference sequence). In DNA form, the CDR3 reads TGTGCCAGTACCGGGCGGGGCACAGATACGCAGTATTTT. This codes for CASTGRGTDTQYF.

This clone was seen a single time. The rearrangement links TRBV4-3 to TRBJ2-5; a weak D match, TRBD1 (6 bases). The ends were cut back, 1 base at V and 4 bases at J, with 13 bases in the middle. Per the germline V gene, CDR1 is LGHNA and CDR2 is YSLEER. CDR3 length: 15 residues. The CDR3: CASSQGLNRVETQYF. The CDR3 coding sequence is TGCGCCAGCAGCCAAGGTTTAAACAGGGTAGAGACCCAGTACTTC.

The chain joins TRBV4-3 to TRBJ2-7; possibly TRBD2 for D (5 bases). This CDR3 is built from 15 residues. Germline V gene sequence: CDR1 LGHNA, CDR2 YSLEER. Trimming took 0 bases from V and 5 from J, leaving 14 bases between them. This CDR3 is CASSQDYLERDEQYF. CDR3 DNA sequence: TGCGCCAGCAGCCAAGATTACTTGGAGAGGGACGAGCAGTACTTC.

CDR3 in amino acids: CASSYSYSYEQYF. The CDR3 DNA sequence: TGTGCCAGCAGTTACTCCTACAGCTACGAGCAGTACTTC. The gene calls are TRBV6-5 and TRBJ2-7; D is undetermined. Germline CDR1 reads MNHEY; CDR2 reads SVGAGI. The CDR3 length is 13 residues. V was trimmed by 0 bases and J by 3 bases, leaving 6 bases between them.

This clone was recorded once. The J gene is TRBJ2-2, the V gene TRBV13, with a weak D call TRBD1 (7 bases). The CDR3 runs to 17 residues. Germline CDR1 reads PRHDT; CDR2 reads FYEKMQ (reference sequence). The ends were cut back, 4 bases at V and 0 bases at J, with 15 bases in the middle. The CDR3 nucleotides read TGTGCCAGCAGCTCGACAGGGTGGGAGGCGAACACCGGGGAGCTGTTTTTT. It translates to CASSSTGWEANTGELFF.

The chain is built from TRBV4-1 and TRBJ1-1; possible D gene TRBD1, 6 bases. The germline V and J ends were trimmed by 1 base and 0 bases, with 6 bases remaining between them. The CDR3 spans 14 residues. Germline lookup yields CDR1 MGHRA and CDR2 YSYEKL. The CDR3 bases are TGCGCCAGCAGCCAAGCAGGGGTGAACACTGAAGCTTTCTTT. It codes for CASSQAGVNTEAFF.

This sequence joins TRBV7-9 and TRBJ2-7; D is possibly TRBD2 (6 bases). The CDR3 sequence is 13 residues long. The V end lost 5 bases, the J end lost 5 bases, and 13 bases lay between the germline ends. CDR1 and CDR2 (germline): SEHNR, FQNEAQ (reference sequence). CDR3 loop: CASSPTSKNEQYF. CDR3 sequence (DNA): TGTGCCAGCAGCCCTACTAGCAAGAACGAGCAGTACTTC.

The genes are TRBV6-5 and TRBJ2-1; TRBD2 matches at 12 bases. This CDR3 contains 13 residues. The germline gives CDR1 MNHEY, CDR2 SVGAGI. V shed 4 bases, J shed 12 bases, and the junction held 4 bases outside the gene matches. The chain's CDR3 is CASSSGTSGLQFF. Written as DNA, the CDR3 is TGTGCCAGCAGTTCGGGGACTAGCGGGTTGCAGTTCTTC.

In this sample, this clone turned up once. The chain employs TRBV4-1 and TRBJ2-1; TRBD2 agrees at 9 bases. CDR1 and CDR2 (germline): MGHRA, YSYEKL. The V segment lost 0 bases and the J segment 6 bases; nucleotides outside the gene matches: 6. This CDR3 has 16 amino acids. In nucleotides, the CDR3 is TGCGCCAGCAGCCAAGAGAGAGAGCGGGAGGTCAATGAGCAGTTCTTC. As protein: CASSQEREREVNEQFF.

The chain uses TRBV6-6 and TRBJ1-2, with a possible D match to TRBD1 (6 bases). Trimming shortened V by 3 bases and J by 4 bases, and 12 bases separated the two germline ends. The CDR3 length is 14 residues. CDR1 is MNHNY and CDR2 is SVGAGI in the germline V gene (reference sequence). CDR3 coding DNA: TGTGCCAGCAGTTATTTGGGGGCGACCTATGGCTACACCTTC. Residues: CASSYLGATYGYTF.

The chain uses TRBV6-5 and TRBJ1-3; D is perhaps TRBD1 (5 bases). Germline values: CDR1 MNHEY, CDR2 SVGAGI. V dropped 7 bases and J dropped 0 bases, with 13 bases sitting between them. The CDR3 is 15 amino acids. The CDR3 region has the DNA TGTGCCAGCATAAAACAGGCGATCTCTGGAAACACCATATATTTT. Translated, it gives CASIKQAISGNTIYF.